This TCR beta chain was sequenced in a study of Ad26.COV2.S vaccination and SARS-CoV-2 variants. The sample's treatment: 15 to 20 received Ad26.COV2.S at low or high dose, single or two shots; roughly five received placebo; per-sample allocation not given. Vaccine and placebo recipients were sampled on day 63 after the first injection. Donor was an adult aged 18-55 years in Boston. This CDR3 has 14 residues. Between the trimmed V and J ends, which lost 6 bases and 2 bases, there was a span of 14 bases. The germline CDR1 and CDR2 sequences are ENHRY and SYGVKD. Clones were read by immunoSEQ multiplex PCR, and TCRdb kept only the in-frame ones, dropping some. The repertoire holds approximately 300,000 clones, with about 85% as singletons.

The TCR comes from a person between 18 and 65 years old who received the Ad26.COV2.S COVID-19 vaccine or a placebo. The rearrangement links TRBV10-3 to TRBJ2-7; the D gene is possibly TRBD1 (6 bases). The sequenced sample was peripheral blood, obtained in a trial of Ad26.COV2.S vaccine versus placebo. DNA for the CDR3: TGTGCCATCAGGAACAGGGTTGGGACCTACGAGCAGTACTTC. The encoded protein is CAIRNRVGTYEQYF.